A selection of T cell receptor beta chains follows, all from one sample in a study of low-dose radiotherapy and immunotherapy resistance in tumors. TCRdb reanalysed the reads using MiXCR and keeps one entry per CDR3 protein. The table records tens of thousands of distinct CDR3 sequences, 9.4% of them present only once. Sequencing used PBMCs, obtained before treatment. The receptors here all came from a male donor with prostate cancer. CDR3s include the opening cysteine and the closing phenylalanine or tryptophan. The D gene is left open where the match is weak. Only some rows state a clone size, as once, few, many or a class for expanded clones.

TRBV7-2	many	TRBJ2-2	NA	CASSAIGTGELFF	TGTGCCAGCAGCGCAATTGGCACCGGGGAGCTGTTTTTT
TRBV7-2	many	TRBJ2-3	NA	CASSLAARSDTQYF	TGTGCCAGCAGCTTAGCGGCTAGATCAGATACGCAGTATTTT
TRBV19	many	TRBJ2-7	TRBD2	CASSNGLAGGEQYF	TGTGCCAGTAGTAACGGACTAGCGGGAGGCGAGCAGTACTTC
TRBV27	many	TRBJ2-1	NA	CASSSPPTGLSNEQFF	TGTGCCAGCAGTTCTCCCCCCACAGGGCTGTCCAATGAGCAGTTCTTC
TRBV18	many	TRBJ2-1	TRBD2	CASSPLAGGHNEQFF	TGTGCCAGCTCACCACTGGCGGGAGGACACAATGAGCAGTTCTTC
TRBV18	many	TRBJ2-7	NA	CASSPPNGEEQYF	TGTGCCAGCTCACCACCTAACGGGGAAGAGCAGTACTTC
TRBV7-2	many	TRBJ2-3	NA	CASSSRRGTDTQYF	TGTGCCAGCAGCTCACGCAGGGGAACAGATACGCAGTATTTT
TRBV2	many	TRBJ2-5	NA	CASSRPGLRGQETQYF	TGTGCCAGCTCAAGACCGGGACTCCGAGGGCAAGAGACCCAGTACTTC
TRBV5-1	NA	TRBJ2-1	TRBD2	CASSGGTSGASSYNEQFF	TGTGCCAGCAGCGGGGGGACTAGCGGGGCGAGCTCCTACAATGAGCAGTTCTTC
TRBV3-1	many	TRBJ2-1	TRBD2	CASSPERGSYNEQFF	TGTGCCAGCAGCCCCGAGCGGGGGTCCTACAATGAGCAGTTCTTC
TRBV7-2	many	TRBJ2-7	NA	CASGVGASSYEQYF	TGTGCCAGCGGGGTGGGAGCGAGCTCCTACGAGCAGTACTTC
TRBV29-1	many	TRBJ1-3	NA	CSVARESGNTIYF	TGCAGCGTTGCGAGGGAGTCTGGAAACACCATATATTTT
TRBV19	many	TRBJ2-1	NA	CASTLGGGLYNEQFF	TGTGCCAGCACCCTTGGCGGCGGCCTCTACAATGAGCAGTTCTTC
TRBV11-2	many	TRBJ2-3	NA	CASSSAYGGTDTQYF	TGTGCCAGCAGCTCAGCATACGGAGGCACAGATACGCAGTATTTT
TRBV20-1	many	TRBJ1-3	TRBD1	CSASQGVNSGNTIYF	TGCAGTGCTAGCCAGGGGGTAAACTCTGGAAACACCATATATTTT
TRBV6-5	NA	TRBJ1-6	NA	CASSWGRRGDSPLHF	TGTGCCAGCAGTTGGGGCAGACGAGGCGATTCACCCCTCCACTTT
TRBV28	many	TRBJ2-1	NA	CASSLTGRGTLYNEQFF	TGTGCCAGCAGTCTCACGGGCCGGGGGACTCTATACAATGAGCAGTTCTTC
TRBV30	few	TRBJ2-7	TRBD2	CAWSPPAATSYLYEQYF	TGTGCCTGGAGTCCACCCGCGGCGACTAGCTACCTTTACGAGCAGTACTTC
TRBV7-2	many	TRBJ1-2	NA	CASSGGGRGSEGYTF	TGTGCCAGCAGCGGTGGGGGTCGGGGGTCGGAAGGCTACACCTTC
TRBV30	NA	TRBJ1-5	NA	CAWSGGGFGNQPQHF	TGTGCCTGGAGTGGGGGGGGTTTCGGCAATCAGCCCCAGCATTTT
TRBV6-2/TRBV6-3	many	TRBJ1-1	NA	CASSYSGRGPEAFF	TGTGCCAGCAGTTACTCAGGCCGCGGGCCAGAAGCTTTCTTT
TRBV6-1	few	TRBJ2-6	NA	CASSAGSGANVLTF	TGTGCCAGCAGTGCCGGCTCTGGGGCCAACGTCCTGACTTTC
TRBV5-4	NA	TRBJ2-3	TRBD2	CASSWEGRDTQYF	TGTGCCAGCAGCTGGGAGGGGCGCGATACGCAGTATTTT
TRBV10-3	many	TRBJ2-3	NA	CAISAQTGITDTQYF	TGTGCCATCAGTGCACAGACAGGTATCACAGATACGCAGTATTTT
TRBV6-5	many	TRBJ2-6	NA	CASRKGSLSGANVLTF	TGTGCCAGCAGAAAGGGTTCCCTCTCTGGGGCCAACGTCCTGACTTTC
TRBV6-8	few	TRBJ2-1	NA	CASSYRRPFYNEQFF	TGTGCCAGCAGTTACCGGAGGCCCTTCTACAATGAGCAGTTCTTC
TRBV11-2	NA	TRBJ2-5	NA	CASSLFPPNQETQYF	TGTGCCAGCAGCTTGTTTCCGCCGAACCAAGAGACCCAGTACTTC
TRBV11-2	many	TRBJ2-1	NA	CASSLGSTPSFF	TGTGCCAGCAGCTTAGGGTCGACCCCTAGTTTTTTC
TRBV5-1	NA	TRBJ2-7	NA	CASSFLGGGEQYF	TGCGCCAGCAGCTTCCTAGGTGGAGGCGAGCAGTACTTC
TRBV5-4	NA	TRBJ1-3	NA	CASSSDSHSGNTIYF	TGTGCCAGCAGCTCCGACAGCCACTCTGGAAACACCATATATTTT
TRBV12-3/TRBV12-4	many	TRBJ2-4	NA	CASSFPAVLAKNIQYF	TGTGCCAGCAGTTTTCCTGCGGTGCTAGCCAAAAACATTCAGTACTTC
TRBV19	many	TRBJ2-7	NA	CASTPSQEAYEQYF	TGTGCCAGTACACCCTCGCAGGAAGCCTACGAGCAGTACTTC
TRBV28	NA	TRBJ2-7	NA	CASSLQGLYEQYF	TGTGCCAGCAGTTTGCAGGGGTTATACGAGCAGTACTTC
TRBV20-1	few	TRBJ1-6	TRBD1	CSAATGTGDSPLHF	TGCAGTGCTGCAACCGGGACAGGCGATTCACCCCTCCACTTT
TRBV27	NA	TRBJ2-4	NA	CASSPSLGGNIQYF	TGTGCCAGCAGTCCATCCCTAGGCGGAAACATTCAGTACTTC
TRBV30	many	TRBJ2-3	TRBD1	CAWSGTATDTQYF	TGTGCCTGGTCGGGGACAGCGACAGATACGCAGTATTTT